Sequencing of this T cell receptor beta chain was carried out in a study of control samples from healthy donors and cancer patients. V was pared by 11 bases and J by 2 bases, with 11 bases between. Germline CDR1 is ENHRY and CDR2 is SYGVKD. The CDR3 is 12 residues long. The protocol was immunoSEQ multiplex PCR, while the TCRdb copy is restricted to in-frame clones and leaves out a portion. The sample gives 55,000 to 65,000 clones, roughly 86% of which show up once; more than 9.5% is in the top ten. This clonotype was sampled from a woman aged 55-69 years with lung cancer. The J gene is TRBJ2-3, the V gene TRBV10-3, with D maybe TRBD1 (6 bases). Source material: PBMCs. The CDR3 loop reads CAGTTVTDTQYF. The CDR3 bases are TGTGCCGGGACAACAGTCACAGATACGCAGTATTTT.